This T cell receptor (beta chain) came from a study of blood T cell repertoires in COVID-19. Study-wide background: Collection of acute and convalescent COVID-19 samples took place in the United States, Italy and Spain. Sample material is recorded as cDNA or gDNA derived from T cells, B-cell-depleted T cells, or PBMCs.

The CDR3 runs to 15 residues. The ends lost 5 bases at V and 3 bases at J; junction bases unmatched: 8. In germline, CDR1 is SGHTA, CDR2 FQGNSA. In the study's own analysis: Using reference gene primer amplification, nucleated cell counts were estimated. Libraries were prepared by immunoSEQ multiplex PCR; TCRdb keeps only in-frame clonotypes and omits some of them. V, J and clone size were drawn from that table, and D and trimming were deduced from the DNA. In the table there are around 200,000 clones, more than 75% of which are singletons. The chain couples TRBV7-2 to TRBJ1-2; 8 bases fit TRBD1. This receptor was identified in a man in his forties with active or convalescent COVID-19. Sequenced material: peripheral blood. CDR3 in DNA: TGTGCCAGCAGCCTGGGACAGGCCTCCTACTATGGCTACACCTTC. It encodes CASSLGQASYYGYTF. Filled out from reference TRBV7-2 and TRBJ1-2, the complete variable domain reads GAGVSQSPSNKVTEKGKDVELRCDPISGHTALYWYRQSLGQGLEFLIYFQGNSAPDKSGLPSDRFSAERTGGSVSTLTIQRTQQEDSAVYLCASSLGQASYYGYTFGSGTRLTVV.